What follows is one T cell receptor beta chain and its context. Its target is not known. This sample stems from a study of T-cell memory formation after mild COVID-19. CDR3 length equals 12 residues. Germline CDR1 reads SGHTA; CDR2 reads FQGNSA. Trimming removed 4 bases at V and 3 bases at J, with 4 bases between. Overall study results and limits: Whether second-wave clones peaking at day 37 were SARS-CoV-2 specific went unconfirmed. Later expanders leaned CD4+, whereas day 15 to 85 contracting clones were balanced CD4/CD8.

TCRdb re-called the 5' RACE reads through MiXCR, storing one row per CDR3 protein. The data contain about 400,000 distinct CDR3 sequences, 20% to 25% of them seen just once; the ten biggest clones take up roughly 9.7%. The chain employs TRBV7-2 and TRBJ2-1; D gene unclear. This clonotype originated in an adult woman who had mild COVID-19 (a few samples of this study predate the infection). Cell type and time point are not known. Sequencing used PBMCs or a T cell subset sorted from them (not recorded which). The CDR3 sequence is CASSSFYNEQFF. CDR3 DNA sequence: TGTGCCAGCAGCTCCTTCTACAATGAGCAGTTCTTC.